The next 5 T cell receptor beta chains were all read from a single sample in a study of blood T cell repertoires in COVID-19. Assay used: immunoSEQ multiplex PCR; TCRdb lists only in-frame clones, some missing. The table includes about 25,000 clones, more than 65% detected once. Sequencing input: peripheral blood. Source of these receptors: a man aged 45-60 years with active or convalescent COVID-19.

CDR3 amino acids: CASSRGLASYNEQFF. The CDR3 DNA is TGTGCCAGCAGTAGGGGACTAGCGTCCTACAATGAGCAGTTCTTC. The rearrangement links TRBV27 to TRBJ2-1; TRBD2 matches at 10 bases. CDR3 length: 15 residues. CDR1 MNHEY and CDR2 SMNVEV come from the germline V gene (reference sequence). The junction had 2 bases not matched to a gene; V was cut back by 5 bases and J by 1 base.

This clone showed up just once. The chain couples TRBV7-9 to TRBJ2-7; TRBD1 matches 10 bases. V dropped 5 bases and J dropped 5; count of bases not matched to a gene: 6. Per the germline V gene, CDR1 is SEHNR and CDR2 is FQNEAQ (reference sequence). This CDR3 has 14 residues. The CDR3 sequence: CASSVGTGAHEQYF. The CDR3 DNA reads as TGTGCCAGCAGCGTCGGGACAGGGGCCCACGAGCAGTACTTC.

This clone appeared once. The gene calls are TRBV6-5 and TRBJ2-7, with D maybe TRBD1 (5 bases). Germline CDR1 and CDR2: MNHEY and SVGAGI. The CDR3 loop spans 14 amino acids. Between the trimmed V and J ends, which lost 6 bases and 2 bases, there was a span of 14 bases. CDR3 coding DNA: TGTGCCAGCAGAGGACAACCACTACCCTACGAGCAGTACTTC. It specifies CASRGQPLPYEQYF.

The rearrangement joins TRBV5-1 to TRBJ1-2; the match to TRBD1 covers 8 bases. Germline CDR1 SGHRS, CDR2 YFSETQ. V was pared by 2 bases and J by 12 bases, with 9 bases of the junction left unmatched. The length of the CDR3 is 13 residues. CDR3 nucleotides: TGCGCCAGCAGCTTCGGGACAGGCCTTGGAGACACCTTC. It encodes CASSFGTGLGDTF.

The chain carries TRBV5-4 and TRBJ2-5; 13 positions agree with TRBD2. The CDR3 runs 18 residues. V dropped 1 base and J dropped 5; count of bases not matched to a gene: 11. Per the germline V gene, CDR1 is SGHNT and CDR2 is YYREEE (reference sequence). For the CDR3, the DNA is TGTGCCAGCAGCTTGTTACCGGGACTAGCGGGACTAAGGGAGACCCAGTACTTC. The encoded protein is CASSLLPGLAGLRETQYF.